Following are 7 T cell receptor beta chains from one sample sequenced in a study of CD8+ T cells in alopecia areata. As to treatment: oral pan-JAK inhibitor, 5-10 mg twice daily. RNA extraction was followed by reverse transcription into cDNA, which acted as the sequencing template. Generated by immunoSEQ multiplex PCR, the TCRdb table keeps only in-frame clones and is missing some. The data show over 150,000 clones, approximately 55% seen once. The sequenced sample was CD8+ T cells sorted from blood, obtained at week 24, from a patient treated with tofacitinib. These receptors came from a human donor with alopecia areata.

This clone has only a few counts. The J gene is TRBJ2-1, the V gene TRBV5-6; D remains unclear. From germline, CDR1 is SGHDT and CDR2 YYEEEE. This CDR3 spans 13 amino acids. Trimming took 2 bases from V and 7 from J, leaving 10 bases between them. CDR3 protein: CASSFPLPNEQFF. The CDR3, as DNA: TGTGCCAGCAGCTTCCCTCTCCCGAATGAGCAGTTCTTC.

V usage is TRBV25-1 and J usage is TRBJ2-2; 7 bases map to TRBD1. V lost 3 bases, J lost 2 bases, and 3 bases stayed unmatched. Germline lookup yields CDR1 MGHDK and CDR2 SYGVNS. The CDR3 runs to 15 residues. The CDR3: CASSEGTVNTGELFF. The CDR3 coding sequence is TGTGCCAGCAGTGAGGGGACAGTTAACACCGGGGAGCTGTTTTTT.

The chain links TRBV7-2 to TRBJ2-1; 11 positions match TRBD2. Per germline, CDR1 SGHTA and CDR2 FQGNSA. The ends lost 1 base at V and 6 bases at J; junction bases unmatched: 8. The CDR3 length is 17 residues. This CDR3 reads CASSLGLAGLAGNEQFF. The CDR3 DNA follows: TGTGCCAGCAGCTTAGGACTAGCGGGGTTGGCGGGCAATGAGCAGTTCTTC.

The chain couples TRBV7-9 to TRBJ2-7, with D uncertain. The V gene's germline CDR1 is SEHNR and CDR2 FQNEAQ (reference sequence). V shed 4 bases and J shed 6 bases, with 10 bases lying between them. The CDR3 sequence is 12 residues long. The CDR3 protein is CASSSSLSEQYF. The CDR3 DNA sequence: TGTGCCAGCAGCTCGTCACTCTCCGAGCAGTACTTC. Using reference TRBV7-9 and TRBJ2-7 for the parts outside the CDR3, the full variable domain is DTGVSQNPRHKITKRGQNVTFRCDPISEHNRLYWYRQTLGQGPEFLTYFQNEAQLEKSRLLSDRFSAERPKGSFSTLEIQRTEQGDSAMYLCASSSSLSEQYFGPGTRLTVT.

The chain is built from TRBV11-2 and TRBJ2-5, with D possibly being TRBD2 (6 bases). V shed 5 bases and J shed 0 bases, with 10 bases lying between them. The CDR3 extends over 14 amino acids. Germline V gene data show CDR1 as SGHAT and CDR2 as FQNNGV. CDR3 nucleotides: TGTGCCAGCAGCCCGGGAGTGTACCAAGAGACCCAGTACTTC. Translation gives CASSPGVYQETQYF.

The CDR3 region has the DNA TGTGCCAGCAGCCCCCGGGGTGGCCGGCGGACCCAGTACTTC. Protein product: CASSPRGGRRTQYF. The chain joins TRBV13 to TRBJ2-5; tentatively, D is TRBD2 (5 bases). This CDR3 has 14 residues. CDR1 PRHDT and CDR2 FYEKMQ come from the germline V gene (reference sequence). V was shortened by 5 bases and J by 7 bases, with 17 bases between the two germline ends. Full variable domain (remainder filled in from reference TRBV13 and TRBJ2-5): AAGVIQSPRHLIKEKRETATLKCYPIPRHDTVYWYQQGPGQDPQFLISFYEKMQSDKGSIPDRFSAQQFSDYHSELNMSSLELGDSALYFCASSPRGGRRTQYFGPGTRLLVL.

As to this clone: Other DNA sequences in the same sample also yield this CDR3. The genes are TRBV4-3 and TRBJ2-7; 8 nucleotides match TRBD1. V was clipped by 0 bases and J by 0 bases; unmatched bases: 4. The germline V gene has CDR1 LGHNA and CDR2 YSLEER. This CDR3 has 16 residues. The CDR3 region has the DNA TGCGCCAGCAGCCAAGATGACGGACAGGGCTCCTACGAGCAGTACTTC. Protein product: CASSQDDGQGSYEQYF.